A few counts support the clone carrying this TCR beta chain. The library targeted TCRbeta and was prepared with unique molecular identifiers. MiXCR, run by TCRdb on the PCR reads, gives a single entry per CDR3 protein. The sample consists of approximately 800,000 distinct CDR3 sequences, approximately 15% of them appearing once. The sample comes from a study of T-cell reconstitution after alpha-beta-depleted transplantation in children. Germline values: CDR1 SGHTA, CDR2 FQGNSA. The CDR3 is 16 amino acids. Trimming stripped 0 bases from V and 6 bases from J, with 17 bases between. This receptor was obtained from a male patient between 5 and 17 years old who had a stem cell transplant for acute lymphoblastic leukemia, so the T cells may come from the graft donor. Specimen: PBMCs, mostly from graft donor cells, collected 360 days after TCRalphabeta/CD19-depleted stem cell transplant. The rearrangement joins TRBV7-2 to TRBJ1-2; D may be TRBD1 (6 bases). The CDR3 reads CASSLATGFRRDGYTF. In DNA form, the CDR3 reads TGTGCCAGCAGCTTAGCGACAGGTTTTAGAAGGGATGGCTACACCTTC.